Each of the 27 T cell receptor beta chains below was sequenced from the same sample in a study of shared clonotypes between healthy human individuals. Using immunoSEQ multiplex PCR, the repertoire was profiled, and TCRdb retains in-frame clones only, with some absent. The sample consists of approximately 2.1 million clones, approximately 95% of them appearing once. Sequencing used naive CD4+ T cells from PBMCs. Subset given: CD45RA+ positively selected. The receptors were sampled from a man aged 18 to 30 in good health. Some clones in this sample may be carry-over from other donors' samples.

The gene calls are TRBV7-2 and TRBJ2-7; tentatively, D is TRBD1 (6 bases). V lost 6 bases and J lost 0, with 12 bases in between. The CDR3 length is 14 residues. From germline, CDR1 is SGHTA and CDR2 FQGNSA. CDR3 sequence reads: CASSSIGGSYEQYF. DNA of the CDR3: TGTGCCAGCAGTTCGATAGGGGGCTCCTACGAGCAGTACTTC.

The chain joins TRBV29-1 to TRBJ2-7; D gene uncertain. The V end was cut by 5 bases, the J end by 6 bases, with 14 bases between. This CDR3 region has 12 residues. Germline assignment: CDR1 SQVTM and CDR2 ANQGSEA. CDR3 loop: CSVRRGGPEQYF. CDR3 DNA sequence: TGCAGCGTTCGGCGTGGCGGCCCCGAGCAGTACTTC.

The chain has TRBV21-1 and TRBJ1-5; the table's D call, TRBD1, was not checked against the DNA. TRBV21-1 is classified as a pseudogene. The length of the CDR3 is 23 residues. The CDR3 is CASSKTAGRTQLGAARGNQPQHF. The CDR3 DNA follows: TGTGCCAGCAGCAAAACGGCAGGTAGGACCCAGTTGGGGGCCGCGAGAGGCAATCAGCCCCAGCATTTT.

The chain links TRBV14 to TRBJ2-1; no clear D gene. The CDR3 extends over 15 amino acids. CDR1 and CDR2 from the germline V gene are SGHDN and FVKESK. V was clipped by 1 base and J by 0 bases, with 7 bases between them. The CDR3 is CASSQVESSYNEQFF. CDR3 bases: TGTGCCAGCAGCCAAGTGGAAAGCTCCTACAATGAGCAGTTCTTC.

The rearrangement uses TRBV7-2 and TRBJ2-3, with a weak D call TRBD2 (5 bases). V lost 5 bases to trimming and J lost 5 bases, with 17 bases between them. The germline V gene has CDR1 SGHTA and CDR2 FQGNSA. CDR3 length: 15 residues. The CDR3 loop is CASSPGSVGVDTQYF. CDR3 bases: TGTGCCAGCAGCCCCGGCTCGGTGGGAGTAGATACGCAGTATTTT.

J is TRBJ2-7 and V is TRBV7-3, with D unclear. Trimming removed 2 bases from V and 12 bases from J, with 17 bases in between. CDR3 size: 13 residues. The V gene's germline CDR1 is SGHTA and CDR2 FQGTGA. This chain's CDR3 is CASSLGQDNIRYF. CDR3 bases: TGTGCCAGCAGCTTAGGGCAGGATAATATCCGGTACTTC.

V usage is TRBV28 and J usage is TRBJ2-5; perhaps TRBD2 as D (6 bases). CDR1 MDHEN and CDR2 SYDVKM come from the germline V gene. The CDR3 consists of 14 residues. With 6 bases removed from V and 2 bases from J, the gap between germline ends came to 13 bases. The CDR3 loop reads CASRSPGDQETQYF. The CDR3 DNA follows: TGTGCCAGCAGGAGCCCGGGAGATCAAGAGACCCAGTACTTC.

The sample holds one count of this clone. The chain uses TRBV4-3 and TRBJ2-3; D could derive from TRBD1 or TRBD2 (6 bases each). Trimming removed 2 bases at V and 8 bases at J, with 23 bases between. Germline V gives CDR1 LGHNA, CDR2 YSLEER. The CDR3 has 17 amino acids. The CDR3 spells CASSQSQRGAGGGTQYF. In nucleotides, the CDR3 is TGCGCCAGCAGCCAATCCCAAAGGGGGGCCGGGGGCGGTACGCAGTATTTT.

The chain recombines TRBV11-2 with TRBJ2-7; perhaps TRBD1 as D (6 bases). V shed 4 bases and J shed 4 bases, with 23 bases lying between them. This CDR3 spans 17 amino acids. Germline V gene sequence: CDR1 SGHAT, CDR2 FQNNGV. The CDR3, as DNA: TGTGCCAGCAGCTCGTTGAAGGGGGAACCTCTGACGTACGAGCAGTACTTC. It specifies CASSSLKGEPLTYEQYF.

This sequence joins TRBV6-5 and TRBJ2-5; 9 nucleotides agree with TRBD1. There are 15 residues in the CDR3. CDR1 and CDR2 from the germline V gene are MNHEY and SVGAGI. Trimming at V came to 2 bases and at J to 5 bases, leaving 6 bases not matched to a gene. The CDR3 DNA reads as TGTGCCAGCAGTTACGAACAGGGGGCTGGGGAGACCCAGTACTTC. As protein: CASSYEQGAGETQYF.

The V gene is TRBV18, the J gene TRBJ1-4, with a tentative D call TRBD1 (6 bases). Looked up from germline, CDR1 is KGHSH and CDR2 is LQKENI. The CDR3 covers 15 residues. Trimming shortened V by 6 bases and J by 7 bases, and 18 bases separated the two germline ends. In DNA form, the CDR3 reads TGTGCCAGCTCTTTATGGGGGACAATGGTTGAAAAACTGTTTTTT. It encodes CASSLWGTMVEKLFF.

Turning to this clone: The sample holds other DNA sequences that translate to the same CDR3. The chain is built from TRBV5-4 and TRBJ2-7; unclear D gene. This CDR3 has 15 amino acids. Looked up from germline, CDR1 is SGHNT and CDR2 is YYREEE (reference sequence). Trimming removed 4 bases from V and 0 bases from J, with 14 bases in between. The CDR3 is CASSLGSGSSYEQYF. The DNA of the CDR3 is TGTGCCAGCAGCCTGGGGTCCGGAAGCTCCTACGAGCAGTACTTC.

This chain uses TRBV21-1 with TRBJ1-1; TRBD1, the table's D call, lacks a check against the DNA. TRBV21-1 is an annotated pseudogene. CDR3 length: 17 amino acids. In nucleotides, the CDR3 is TGTGCCAGCAGCAATGGCGGACGCGACAGGAGGAACACTGAAGCTTTCTTT. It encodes CASSNGGRDRRNTEAFF.

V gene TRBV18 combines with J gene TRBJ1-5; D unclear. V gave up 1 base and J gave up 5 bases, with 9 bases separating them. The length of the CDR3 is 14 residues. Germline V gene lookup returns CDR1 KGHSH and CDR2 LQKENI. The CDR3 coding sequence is TGTGCCAGCTCACCACAGTACCTCGATCAGCCCCAGCATTTT. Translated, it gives CASSPQYLDQPQHF.

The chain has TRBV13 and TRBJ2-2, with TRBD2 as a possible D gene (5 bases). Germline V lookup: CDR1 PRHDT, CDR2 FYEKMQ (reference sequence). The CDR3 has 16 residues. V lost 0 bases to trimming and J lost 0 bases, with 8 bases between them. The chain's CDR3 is CASSLGYGANTGELFF. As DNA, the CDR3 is TGTGCCAGCAGCTTAGGATACGGGGCGAACACCGGGGAGCTGTTTTTT.

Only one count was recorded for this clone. DNA of the CDR3: TGCGCCAGCAGCTTGTTCGGGGAATCCAAAAACATTCAGTACTTC. Residues: CASSLFGESKNIQYF. V is TRBV5-1 and J is TRBJ2-4, with D perhaps matching TRBD2 (5 bases). The ends were cut back, 1 base at V and 2 bases at J, with 10 bases in the middle. The CDR3 spans 15 residues. Germline loops: CDR1 SGHRS, CDR2 YFSETQ. Filled out from reference TRBV5-1 and TRBJ2-4, the complete variable domain reads KAGVTQTPRYLIKTRGQQVTLSCSPISGHRSVSWYQQTPGQGLQFLFEYFSETQRNKGNFPGRFSGRQFSNSRSEMNVSTLELGDSALYLCASSLFGESKNIQYFGAGTRLSVL.

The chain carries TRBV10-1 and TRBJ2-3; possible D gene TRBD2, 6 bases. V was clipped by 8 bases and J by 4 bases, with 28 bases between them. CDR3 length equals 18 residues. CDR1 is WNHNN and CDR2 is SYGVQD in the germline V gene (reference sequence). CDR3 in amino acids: CASDGPDFGGVRADTQYF. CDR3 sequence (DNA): TGCGCCAGCGATGGCCCTGACTTCGGGGGAGTTCGCGCAGATACGCAGTATTTT.

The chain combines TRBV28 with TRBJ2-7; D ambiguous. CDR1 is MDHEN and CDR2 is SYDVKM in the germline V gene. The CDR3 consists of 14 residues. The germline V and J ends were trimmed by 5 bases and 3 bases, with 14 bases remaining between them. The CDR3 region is CASSPAGINYEQYF. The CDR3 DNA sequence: TGTGCCAGCAGTCCGGCAGGTATAAACTACGAGCAGTACTTC.

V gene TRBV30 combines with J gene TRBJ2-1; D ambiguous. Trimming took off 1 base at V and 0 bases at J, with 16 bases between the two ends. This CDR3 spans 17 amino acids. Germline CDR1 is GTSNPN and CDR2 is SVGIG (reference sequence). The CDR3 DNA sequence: TGTGCCTGGAGTGGTCGCGGACGGTGGAGCTCCTACAATGAGCAGTTCTTC. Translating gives CAWSGRGRWSSYNEQFF.

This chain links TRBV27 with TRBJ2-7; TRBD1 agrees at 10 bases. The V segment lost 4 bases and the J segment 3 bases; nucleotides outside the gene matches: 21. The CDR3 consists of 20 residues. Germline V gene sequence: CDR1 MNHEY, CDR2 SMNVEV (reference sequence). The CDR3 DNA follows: TGTGCCAGCAGTTCTAGCTCCCTGCGGGACAGGGGAGTATTTCTCTACGAGCAGTACTTC. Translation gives CASSSSSLRDRGVFLYEQYF.

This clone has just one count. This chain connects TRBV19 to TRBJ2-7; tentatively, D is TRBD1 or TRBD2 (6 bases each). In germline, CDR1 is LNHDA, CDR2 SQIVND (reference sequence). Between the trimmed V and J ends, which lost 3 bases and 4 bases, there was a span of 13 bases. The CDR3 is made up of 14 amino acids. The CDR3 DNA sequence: TGTGCCAGTAGTATCTCCCCGGGGGCATACGAGCAGTACTTC. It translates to CASSISPGAYEQYF.

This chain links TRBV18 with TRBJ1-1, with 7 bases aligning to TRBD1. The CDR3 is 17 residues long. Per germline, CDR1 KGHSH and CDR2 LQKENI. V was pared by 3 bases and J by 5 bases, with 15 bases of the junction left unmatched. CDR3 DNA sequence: TGTGCCAGCTCACCCCTTGTTAGCCTCAGGGGGGAAACTGAAGCTTTCTTT. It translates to CASSPLVSLRGETEAFF.

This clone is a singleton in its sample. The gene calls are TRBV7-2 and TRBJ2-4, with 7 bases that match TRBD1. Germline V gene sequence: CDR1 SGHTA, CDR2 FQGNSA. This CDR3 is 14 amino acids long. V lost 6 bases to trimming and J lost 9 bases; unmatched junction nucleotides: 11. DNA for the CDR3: TGTGCCAGCAGTAAGGGACAGTCTATTGCCATTCAGTACTTC. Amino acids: CASSKGQSIAIQYF.

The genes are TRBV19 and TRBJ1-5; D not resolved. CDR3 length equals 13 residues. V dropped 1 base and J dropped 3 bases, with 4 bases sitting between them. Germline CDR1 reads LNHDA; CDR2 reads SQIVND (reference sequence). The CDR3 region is CASSIAHNQPQHF. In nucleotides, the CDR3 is TGTGCCAGTAGTATAGCGCACAATCAGCCCCAGCATTTT.

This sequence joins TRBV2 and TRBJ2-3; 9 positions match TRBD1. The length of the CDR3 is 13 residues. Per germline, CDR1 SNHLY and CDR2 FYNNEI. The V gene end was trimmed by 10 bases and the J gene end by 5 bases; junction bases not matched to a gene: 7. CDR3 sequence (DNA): TGTGCCACCTACAGGGGGCGAAAAGATACGCAGTATTTT. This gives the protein CATYRGRKDTQYF.

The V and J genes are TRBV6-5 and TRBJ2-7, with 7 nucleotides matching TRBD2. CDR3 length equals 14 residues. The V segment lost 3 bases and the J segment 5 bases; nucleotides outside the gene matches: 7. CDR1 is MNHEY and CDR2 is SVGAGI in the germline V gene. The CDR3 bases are TGTGCCAGCAGTTATCTGGGGGGGGAAGACGAGCAGTACTTC. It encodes CASSYLGGEDEQYF.

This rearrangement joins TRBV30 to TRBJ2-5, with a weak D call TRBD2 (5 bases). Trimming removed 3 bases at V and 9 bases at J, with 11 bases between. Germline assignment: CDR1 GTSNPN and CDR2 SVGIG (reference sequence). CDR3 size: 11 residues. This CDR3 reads CAWSDYVSQYF. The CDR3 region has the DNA TGTGCCTGGAGCGACTACGTGTCCCAGTACTTC.